The 21 T cell receptor beta chains presented below share a single source sample, sequenced in a study of OX40 agonist ivuxolimab in advanced cancers. Library preparation employed the immunoSEQ multiplex PCR assay. Drawn from immuneACCESS, this table holds only the in-frame rearrangements with V and J called that TCRdb kept. Clones are partly lost; checked studies trace under half to an unresolved V gene and leave the rest unexplained. In all, the sample holds 98,000 or so clones, and around 94% of those were seen once. The top ten clonotypes cover around 0.17% of the sample. Here the sequenced sample was CD4+ or CD8+ T cells sorted from blood, taken in a trial of the OX40 agonist ivuxolimab. These receptors came from an adult with an advanced solid tumor such as melanoma, head and neck, liver or kidney cancer.

The V call is TRBV25-1, the J call TRBJ1-1, with 8 bases matching TRBD1. The junction had 4 bases not matched to a gene; V was cut back by 1 base and J by 6 bases. Germline V lookup: CDR1 MGHDK, CDR2 SYGVNS. This CDR3 has 14 residues. CDR3: CASSEFGTGAEAFF. As DNA, the CDR3 is TGTGCCAGCAGTGAATTCGGGACAGGAGCTGAAGCTTTCTTT.

The chain is built from TRBV5-1 and TRBJ2-5, with 7 positions matching TRBD1. After removal of 4 bases from V and 4 bases from J, the junction contained 7 bases not matched to a gene. The CDR3 runs to 14 residues. CDR1 SGHRS and CDR2 YFSETQ come from the germline V gene. The CDR3 sequence: CASSQLTGPETQYF. CDR3 sequence (DNA): TGCGCCAGCAGCCAACTGACAGGGCCAGAGACCCAGTACTTC.

This clone has only a few counts. V is TRBV29-1 and J is TRBJ1-1; TRBD1 is a possible D gene (5 bases). CDR1 and CDR2 from the germline V gene are SQVTM and ANQGSEA. The length of the CDR3 is 13 residues. Trimming shortened V by 7 bases and J by 1 base, and 13 bases separated the two germline ends. In DNA form, the CDR3 reads TGCAGCGGCAGGGCGTACCGGAACACTGAAGCTTTCTTT. It codes for CSGRAYRNTEAFF. Supplemented by reference TRBV29-1 and TRBJ1-1, the full variable domain reads SAVISQKPSRDICQRGTSLTIQCQVDSQVTMMFWYRQQPGQSLTLIATANQGSEATYESGFVIDKFPISRPNLTFSTLTVSNMSPEDSSIYLCSGRAYRNTEAFFGQGTRLTVV.

V usage is TRBV6-5 and J usage is TRBJ2-3; perhaps D is TRBD1 or TRBD2 (5 bases each). Trimming removed 4 bases from V and 3 bases from J, with 17 bases in between. Looked up from germline, CDR1 is MNHEY and CDR2 is SVGAGI. CDR3 length equals 16 residues. The CDR3 DNA sequence: TGTGCCAGCAGTTGGGCCGGGACCCAAATAACAGATACGCAGTATTTT. It is translated as CASSWAGTQITDTQYF.

The rearrangement joins TRBV7-3 to TRBJ2-6; 7 nucleotides match TRBD2. There are 18 residues in the CDR3. V lost 2 bases to trimming and J lost 0 bases; unmatched junction nucleotides: 7. The germline V gene encodes CDR1 SGHTA and CDR2 FQGTGA. CDR3 nucleotide sequence: TGTGCCAGCAGCTTACGGGGGACTACCCCCTCTGGGGCCAACGTCCTGACTTTC. Its translation: CASSLRGTTPSGANVLTF.

This clone was seen once. CDR3 DNA sequence: TGTGCCAGCAGCTCCCCGACTCGAGGTGAGCAGTTCTTC. It specifies CASSSPTRGEQFF. The rearrangement joins TRBV7-2 to TRBJ2-1, with unresolved D. The ends were cut back, 4 bases at V and 9 bases at J, with 13 bases in the middle. This CDR3 is 13 amino acids long. From germline, CDR1 is SGHTA and CDR2 FQGNSA.

Written as DNA, the CDR3 is TGCGCCAGCACCAGGGGGGGCCTCATGAACACTGAAGCTTTCTTT. As protein: CASTRGGLMNTEAFF. The chain recombines TRBV10-2 with TRBJ1-1, with 7 bases matching TRBD1. The CDR3 totals 15 residues. CDR1 is WSHSY and CDR2 is SAAADI in the germline V gene. With V trimmed by 7 bases and J by 0 bases, 8 bases remained unmatched.

This chain joins TRBV29-1 and TRBJ1-1, with D perhaps TRBD1 (5 bases). Germline V gene lookup returns CDR1 SQVTM and CDR2 ANQGSEA. CDR3 size: 12 residues. V lost 6 bases, J lost 5 bases, and 13 bases lay in between. The CDR3 reads CSVRQGGTEAFF. The CDR3 bases are TGCAGCGTAAGGCAGGGTGGGACTGAAGCTTTCTTT.

The V and J genes are TRBV28 and TRBJ2-1; D might be TRBD1 or TRBD2, each matching 6 bases. Germline V gene sequence: CDR1 MDHEN, CDR2 SYDVKM. V gave up 7 bases and J gave up 2 bases, with 12 bases separating them. The CDR3 loop spans 14 amino acids. The CDR3 DNA reads TGTGCCAGCAAGGGGGGACTCGCCTACAATGAGCAGTTCTTC. Translating it yields CASKGGLAYNEQFF. Full variable domain (rest looked up from reference TRBV28 and TRBJ2-1): DVKVTQSSRYLVKRTGEKVFLECVQDMDHENMFWYRQDPGLGLRLIYFSYDVKMKEKGDIPEGYSVSREKKERFSLILESASTNQTSMYLCASKGGLAYNEQFFGPGTRLTVL.

The chain carries TRBV5-1 and TRBJ2-7; weak D call: TRBD1 (6 bases). CDR1 SGHRS and CDR2 YFSETQ come from the germline V gene. Trimming removed 4 bases at V and 6 bases at J, with 20 bases between. The CDR3 sequence is 15 residues long. The CDR3 DNA follows: TGCGCCAGCAGCACGGGCCCCTCGACAGGATCCGAGCAGTACTTC. Encoded protein: CASSTGPSTGSEQYF.

DNA of the CDR3: TGTGCCAGCAGTTTTCCCCGGGGCAGATCCTATGGCTACACCTTC. This translates into CASSFPRGRSYGYTF. The genes are TRBV28 and TRBJ1-2; a weak D match, TRBD1 (5 bases). Germline CDR1 is MDHEN and CDR2 is SYDVKM. Trimming cost V 3 bases and J 4 bases, with 15 bases left between them. The CDR3 has 15 residues.

V is TRBV7-2 and J is TRBJ2-7; tentative D call: TRBD1 (5 bases). The CDR3 is made up of 14 amino acids. Germline V gene sequence: CDR1 SGHTA, CDR2 FQGNSA. The ends were cut back, 1 base at V and 7 bases at J, with 14 bases in the middle. The CDR3 nucleotides read TGTGCCAGCAGCTTAGACAGGATCTCAGGGGAGCAGTACTTC. The encoded protein is CASSLDRISGEQYF. Variable domain in full (rest from reference TRBV7-2 and TRBJ2-7): GAGVSQSPSNKVTEKGKDVELRCDPISGHTALYWYRQSLGQGLEFLIYFQGNSAPDKSGLPSDRFSAERTGGSVSTLTIQRTQQEDSAVYLCASSLDRISGEQYFGPGTRLTVT.

This chain links TRBV7-2 with TRBJ1-2; possible D gene TRBD1, 6 bases. CDR3 length equals 15 residues. Trimming removed 8 bases from V and 5 bases from J, with 21 bases in between. Germline V CDR1 and CDR2: SGHTA, FQGNSA. This chain's CDR3 is CASPRRGRSGYGYTF. As DNA, the CDR3 is TGTGCCAGCCCGAGGCGGGGGCGCAGTGGGTATGGCTACACCTTC.

The CDR3 here is CASSVGTARGGYTF. The CDR3 nucleotides are TGTGCCAGCAGCGTGGGGACAGCACGAGGAGGCTACACCTTC. The chain has TRBV9 and TRBJ1-2, with 7 bases that match TRBD1. The CDR3 runs 14 residues. Per the germline V gene, CDR1 is SGDLS and CDR2 is YYNGEE. J lost 8 bases, V lost 2 bases, and 9 bases had no gene match.

A single count supports this clone. The chain combines TRBV19 with TRBJ1-4; D gene unclear. V lost 0 bases and J 2 bases, leaving 19 bases between the germline ends. Per germline, CDR1 LNHDA and CDR2 SQIVND (reference sequence). The CDR3 totals 19 residues. CDR3 region: CASSIDWRGVLRTNEKLFF. The CDR3 nucleotides are TGTGCCAGTAGTATAGATTGGCGAGGAGTCCTACGGACTAATGAAAAACTGTTTTTT.

The rearrangement links TRBV5-1 to TRBJ2-5; D is unclear. Trimming stripped 4 bases from V and 0 bases from J, with 7 bases between. The CDR3 has 13 amino acids. Per germline, CDR1 SGHRS and CDR2 YFSETQ. Written as DNA, the CDR3 is TGCGCCAGCAGCGATCCATACCAAGAGACCCAGTACTTC. It translates to CASSDPYQETQYF.

The chain carries TRBV6-1 and TRBJ1-2; a possible D gene is TRBD1 (6 bases). Germline V gene lookup returns CDR1 MNHNS and CDR2 SASEGT. The V end was cut by 6 bases, the J end by 8 bases, with 16 bases between. The CDR3 consists of 13 residues. CDR3 sequence: CASSRGGARGYTF. In DNA form, the CDR3 reads TGTGCCAGCAGCCGCGGGGGGGCCCGGGGCTACACCTTC.

This clone has only one observation. The J gene is TRBJ1-1, the V gene TRBV6-6; 9 bases map to TRBD1. The CDR3 covers 15 residues. Losses at the gene ends were 4 bases for V and 9 bases for J; bases not matched to a gene: 12. Germline CDR1 reads MNHNY; CDR2 reads SVGAGI (reference sequence). This CDR3 is CASSSTGTGFSKAFF. In DNA, the CDR3 is TGTGCCAGCAGTTCCACTGGGACAGGGTTCTCCAAAGCTTTCTTT.

The chain has TRBV4-1 and TRBJ2-7; a weak D match, TRBD1 (6 bases). Germline lookup yields CDR1 MGHRA and CDR2 YSYEKL. V lost 1 base, J lost 2 bases, and 12 bases lay in between. The CDR3 covers 15 residues. CDR3 residues: CASSQVVQGPYEQYF. The CDR3 nucleotides are TGCGCCAGCAGCCAAGTCGTCCAGGGGCCCTACGAGCAGTACTTC.

This chain joins TRBV28 and TRBJ1-5; perhaps TRBD1 as D (5 bases). The germline CDR1 and CDR2 sequences are MDHEN and SYDVKM. Trimming stripped 4 bases from V and 7 bases from J, with 17 bases between. The CDR3 runs to 15 residues. CDR3 nucleotide sequence: TGTGCCAGCAGTTCCCGGTGGAGGGGTGGGCAGCCCCAGCATTTT. This sequence encodes CASSSRWRGGQPQHF.

This rearrangement joins TRBV7-9 to TRBJ2-1; 8 bases agree with TRBD2. This CDR3 spans 16 amino acids. CDR1 and CDR2 (germline): SEHNR, FQNEAQ (reference sequence). The V and J ends lost 4 bases and 9 bases, in that order; junction bases with no gene match: 14. The CDR3 nucleotides read TGTGCCAGCAGCTCCCTCGGGAGCGGGAGTTTAGGTGAGCAGTTCTTC. As protein: CASSSLGSGSLGEQFF.